Presented here are 25 T cell receptor beta chains from one specimen sequenced in a study of T cells after yellow fever vaccination. TCRdb re-called the 5' RACE reads with MiXCR, one entry per CDR3 protein. The sample carries under 700,000 distinct CDR3 sequences, approximately 16% recorded once. The sequencing used PBMCs, collected about 5 days after the first yellow fever vaccination. The receptors were sampled from a man aged 18 to 30 who received the YFV17D yellow fever vaccine.

The rearrangement joins TRBV20-1 to TRBJ2-2; perhaps TRBD2 as D (6 bases). Germline lookup yields CDR1 DFQATT and CDR2 SNEGSKA (reference sequence). Trimming shortened V by 1 base and J by 6 bases, and 9 bases separated the two germline ends. This CDR3 region has 13 residues. The CDR3 spells CSARGGLPGELFF. CDR3 nucleotide sequence: TGCAGTGCTAGAGGGGGACTCCCCGGGGAGCTGTTTTTT.

In DNA, the CDR3 is TGTGCCAGCAGTTATAACGGGGATGGCTACACCTTC. Its protein is CASSYNGDGYTF. The chain couples TRBV6-6 to TRBJ1-2, with D unclear. CDR1 and CDR2 from the germline V gene are MNHNY and SVGAGI (reference sequence). With 3 bases removed from V and 6 bases from J, the gap between germline ends came to 8 bases. The CDR3 sequence is 12 residues long.

This clonotype has only a few counts. The genes are TRBV7-8 and TRBJ2-1, with D possibly being TRBD1 or TRBD2 (5 bases each). Trimming took 4 bases from V and 14 from J, leaving 15 bases between them. Germline assignment: CDR1 SGHVS and CDR2 FQNEAQ. The CDR3 is 12 residues long. CDR3: CASSSRWGIEFF. Written as DNA, the CDR3 is TGTGCCAGCAGCTCTAGATGGGGGATTGAGTTCTTC.

The CDR3 coding sequence is TGTGCCACCACCCCCGGGGTATCCACAGATACGCAGTATTTT. It codes for CATTPGVSTDTQYF. J is TRBJ2-3 and V is TRBV24-1, with a tentative D call TRBD2 (5 bases). The V gene lost 8 bases and the J gene lost 2 bases, with 13 bases spanning the gap. Germline CDR1 reads KGHDR; CDR2 reads SFDVKD. This CDR3 region has 14 residues.

The chain carries TRBV3-1 and TRBJ2-1, with D perhaps assigned TRBD1 or TRBD2 (6 bases each). The CDR3 runs 17 residues. Germline loops: CDR1 LGHDT, CDR2 YNNKEL (reference sequence). Trimming cost V 6 bases and J 0 bases, with 18 bases left between them. The CDR3 nucleotides read TGTGCCAGCAGGAAAGGGGGGCGGGGCCGCTCCTACAATGAGCAGTTCTTC. Amino acids: CASRKGGRGRSYNEQFF.

The chain recombines TRBV5-6 with TRBJ1-4; D is ambiguous. This CDR3 comprises 14 residues. In germline, CDR1 is SGHDT, CDR2 YYEEEE. Trimming took 3 bases from V and 2 from J, leaving 8 bases between them. The CDR3 here is CASSSLGTNEKLFF. The CDR3 coding sequence is TGTGCCAGCAGCTCGCTTGGTACTAATGAAAAACTGTTTTTT.

V and J are TRBV11-1 and TRBJ2-7; no definite D call. Germline loops: CDR1 SGHAT, CDR2 FQDESV (reference sequence). V was cut by 3 bases and J by 3 bases, with 21 bases left in between. The CDR3 is made up of 17 amino acids. The CDR3 spells CASSFSVGLSEFYEQYV. Here the CDR3 DNA reads TGTGCCAGCAGCTTCTCCGTCGGGTTGTCTGAATTCTACGAGCAGTACGTC.

This clonotype was seen only once. V and J are TRBV4-2 and TRBJ1-2; D is uncertain. Germline V gene data show CDR1 as LGHNA and CDR2 as YNFKEQ. There are 14 residues in the CDR3. V was pared by 4 bases and J by 4 bases, with 13 bases between. CDR3: CASSPDPEGYGYTF. CDR3 nucleotides: TGTGCCAGCAGCCCCGACCCAGAGGGCTATGGCTACACCTTC.

This clonotype was picked up a small number of times. The chain uses TRBV7-9 and TRBJ2-5; unclear D gene. Trimming removed 1 base from V and 2 bases from J, with 14 bases in between. The CDR3 length is 16 residues. Germline V gene lookup returns CDR1 SEHNR and CDR2 FQNEAQ (reference sequence). Here the CDR3 DNA reads TGTGCCAGCAGCTTAGGGGTCTGGACGGATCAAGAGACCCAGTACTTC. Translated: CASSLGVWTDQETQYF.

This chain's CDR3 is CASSAGGFTEAFF. The CDR3 coding sequence is TGTGCCAGCAGCGCGGGTGGTTTCACTGAAGCTTTCTTT. The V and J genes are TRBV9 and TRBJ1-1, with D uncertain. Per the germline V gene, CDR1 is SGDLS and CDR2 is YYNGEE. This CDR3 has 13 amino acids. V lost 3 bases to trimming and J lost 4 bases, with 10 bases between them. Supplemented by reference TRBV9 and TRBJ1-1, the full variable domain reads DSGVTQTPKHLITATGQRVTLRCSPRSGDLSVYWYQQSLDQGLQFLIQYYNGEERAKGNILERFSAQQFPDLHSELNLSSLELGDSALYFCASSAGGFTEAFFGQGTRLTVV.

The rearrangement links TRBV7-9 to TRBJ2-2, with 10 bases that match TRBD1. Germline V lookup: CDR1 SEHNR, CDR2 FQNEAQ (reference sequence). This CDR3 comprises 16 residues. V shed 5 bases, J shed 1 base, and the junction held 4 bases outside the gene matches. Here the CDR3 DNA reads TGTGCCAGCAGCCCGACAGGGGGCAGGAACACCGGGGAGCTGTTTTTT. This gives the protein CASSPTGGRNTGELFF.

CDR3 protein: CASSPRLADGGETQYF. The CDR3 DNA sequence: TGTGCCAGCAGTCCCCGACTAGCGGATGGCGGGGAGACCCAGTACTTC. This rearrangement joins TRBV6-1 to TRBJ2-5, with 9 bases identical to TRBD2. This CDR3 contains 16 residues. Germline V lookup: CDR1 MNHNS, CDR2 SASEGT. With 5 bases clipped from V and 5 bases from J, the junction kept 12 bases outside the gene matches.

V gene TRBV4-2 combines with J gene TRBJ2-5; possibly TRBD2 for D (7 bases). Trimming took 4 bases from V and 4 from J, leaving 16 bases between them. This CDR3 spans 15 amino acids. Per germline, CDR1 LGHNA and CDR2 YNFKEQ. CDR3 region: CASSRLGGGPETQYF. Written as DNA, the CDR3 is TGTGCCAGCAGCCGACTGGGCGGGGGCCCAGAGACCCAGTACTTC.

J is TRBJ2-5 and V is TRBV7-2; tentatively, D is TRBD2 (6 bases). Germline V gene sequence: CDR1 SGHTA, CDR2 FQGNSA. CDR3 length: 15 residues. V lost 1 base and J 7 bases, leaving 16 bases between the germline ends. The CDR3 nucleotides are TGTGCCAGCAGCTTAGAGCGGCTAGCGATGGGGACCCAGTACTTC. Protein product: CASSLERLAMGTQYF. Full variable domain (outside the CDR3, taken from reference TRBV7-2 and TRBJ2-5): GAGVSQSPSNKVTEKGKDVELRCDPISGHTALYWYRQSLGQGLEFLIYFQGNSAPDKSGLPSDRFSAERTGGSVSTLTIQRTQQEDSAVYLCASSLERLAMGTQYFGPGTRLLVL.

This clonotype was found a few times. The rearrangement links TRBV6-2 or TRBV6-3 to TRBJ2-2; 7 nucleotides align to TRBD1. The CDR3 loop spans 14 amino acids. The ends lost 6 bases at V and 3 bases at J; junction bases unmatched: 4. The germline gives CDR1 MNHEY, CDR2 SVGEGT. The CDR3, as DNA: TGTGCCAGCAGCAACAGGGGAGACACCGGGGAGCTGTTTTTT. Encoded protein: CASSNRGDTGELFF.

As to this clonotype: This may come from a read error, since a much larger clone is one base off. The J gene is TRBJ2-5, the V gene TRBV5-4, with D unclear. Trimming stripped 4 bases from V and 5 bases from J, with 6 bases between. The CDR3 length is 11 residues. The V gene's germline CDR1 is SGHNT and CDR2 YYREEE (reference sequence). The CDR3 nucleotides read TGTGCCAGCAGCCATCGGGAGACCCAGTACTTC. This gives the protein CASSHRETQYF.

This clonotype came up once. The V call is TRBV5-1, the J call TRBJ2-7, with D perhaps TRBD2 (5 bases). V lost 5 bases, J lost 2 bases, and 14 bases lay in between. The length of the CDR3 is 14 residues. In germline, CDR1 is SGHRS, CDR2 YFSETQ. CDR3 DNA: TGCGCCAGCAGACGACTACCCCTTACCTACGAGCAGTACTTC. Translated, it gives CASRRLPLTYEQYF.

The chain employs TRBV5-1 and TRBJ1-5; no definite D call. The V end lost 1 base, the J end lost 8 bases, and 10 bases lay between the germline ends. In germline, CDR1 is SGHRS, CDR2 YFSETQ. This CDR3 spans 13 amino acids. CDR3 sequence (DNA): TGCGCCAGCAGCTTGATGCCCGAGGAGCCCCAGCATTTT. Translating gives CASSLMPEEPQHF.

The V gene is TRBV4-1, the J gene TRBJ2-5; 7 positions agree with TRBD1. Germline V gene sequence: CDR1 MGHRA, CDR2 YSYEKL. The CDR3 runs to 16 residues. The junction had 8 bases not matched to a gene; V was cut back by 0 bases and J by 4 bases. CDR3 sequence (DNA): TGCGCCAGCAGCCAAGAGCGGTCACAGGGGATAGAGACCCAGTACTTC. This sequence encodes CASSQERSQGIETQYF.

At least ten counts were recorded for this clonotype. The V call is TRBV12-3 or TRBV12-4, the J call TRBJ1-5, with no clear D. Between the trimmed V and J ends, which lost 8 bases and 5 bases, there was a span of 7 bases. The CDR3 runs 11 residues. CDR3 in DNA: TGTGCCAGCCTCCCTGATCAGCCCCAGCATTTT. It is translated as CASLPDQPQHF.

This clonotype was seen at least ten times. The chain joins TRBV6-1 to TRBJ1-2; D may be TRBD1 (6 bases). CDR3 length: 15 residues. Germline V lookup: CDR1 MNHNS, CDR2 SASEGT. Between the trimmed V and J ends, which lost 5 bases and 5 bases, there was a span of 18 bases. The CDR3 spells CASSPGGRGRYGYTF. CDR3 coding DNA: TGTGCCAGCAGTCCCGGGGGGCGGGGAAGGTATGGCTACACCTTC.

This rearrangement joins TRBV6-5 to TRBJ2-7, with TRBD1 matching 7 bases. This CDR3 has 14 residues. From germline, CDR1 is MNHEY and CDR2 SVGAGI. Trimming removed 2 bases from V and 2 bases from J; junction bases left unmatched: 3. The CDR3 loop reads CASSYGGTAYEQYF. The CDR3 nucleotides read TGTGCCAGCAGTTACGGTGGGACAGCCTACGAGCAGTACTTC.

V and J are TRBV19 and TRBJ1-1, with no clear D. The CDR3 runs to 13 residues. Germline loops: CDR1 LNHDA, CDR2 SQIVND (reference sequence). Trimming took 8 bases from V and 2 from J, leaving 12 bases between them. The CDR3 loop is CASGRKVNTEAFF. CDR3 nucleotide sequence: TGTGCCAGTGGAAGGAAGGTAAACACTGAAGCTTTCTTT.

The rearrangement joins TRBV5-1 to TRBJ2-1; 10 bases are a match to TRBD2. V dropped 5 bases and J dropped 3; count of bases not matched to a gene: 5. From germline, CDR1 is SGHRS and CDR2 YFSETQ. The CDR3 is 15 residues long. The chain's CDR3 is CASRQSGGGYNEQFF. The CDR3 coding sequence is TGCGCCAGCAGACAGAGCGGGGGGGGCTACAATGAGCAGTTCTTC.

This clonotype was seen more than once but under ten times. The chain carries TRBV2 and TRBJ2-5, with D perhaps TRBD1 or TRBD2 (6 bases each). The germline CDR1 and CDR2 sequences are SNHLY and FYNNEI. CDR3 length: 15 amino acids. V dropped 4 bases and J dropped 5 bases, with 17 bases sitting between them. CDR3: CASSVPRGLRETQYF. The DNA of the CDR3 is TGTGCCAGCAGTGTTCCCAGGGGACTTCGGGAGACCCAGTACTTC.